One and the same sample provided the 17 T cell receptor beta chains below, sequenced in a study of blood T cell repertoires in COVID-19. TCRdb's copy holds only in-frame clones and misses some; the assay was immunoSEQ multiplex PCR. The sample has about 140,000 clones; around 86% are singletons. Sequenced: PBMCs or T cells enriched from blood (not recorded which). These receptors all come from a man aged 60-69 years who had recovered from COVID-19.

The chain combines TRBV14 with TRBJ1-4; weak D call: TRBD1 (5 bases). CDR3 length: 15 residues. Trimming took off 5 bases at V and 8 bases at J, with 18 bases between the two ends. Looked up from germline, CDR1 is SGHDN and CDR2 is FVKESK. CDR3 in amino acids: CASSGPTGVQEKLFF. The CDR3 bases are TGTGCCAGCAGCGGACCTACGGGGGTACAGGAAAAACTGTTTTTT.

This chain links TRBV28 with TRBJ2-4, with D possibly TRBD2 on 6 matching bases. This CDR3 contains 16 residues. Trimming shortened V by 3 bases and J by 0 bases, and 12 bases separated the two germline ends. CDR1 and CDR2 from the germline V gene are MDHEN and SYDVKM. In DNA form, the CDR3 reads TGTGCCAGCAGTTTCCCGGGACTCCAAGCCAAAAACATTCAGTACTTC. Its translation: CASSFPGLQAKNIQYF.

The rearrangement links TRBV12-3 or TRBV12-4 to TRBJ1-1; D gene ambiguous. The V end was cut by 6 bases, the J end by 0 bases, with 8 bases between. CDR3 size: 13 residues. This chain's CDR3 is CASSREMNTEAFF. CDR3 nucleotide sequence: TGTGCCAGCAGCCGAGAAATGAACACTGAAGCTTTCTTT.

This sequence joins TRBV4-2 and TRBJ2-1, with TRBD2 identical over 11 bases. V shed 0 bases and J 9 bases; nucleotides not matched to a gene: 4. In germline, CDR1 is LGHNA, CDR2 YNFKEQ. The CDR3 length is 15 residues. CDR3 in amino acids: CASSQDGLAGGEQFF. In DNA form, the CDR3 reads TGTGCCAGCAGCCAAGATGGGCTAGCGGGAGGTGAGCAGTTCTTC.

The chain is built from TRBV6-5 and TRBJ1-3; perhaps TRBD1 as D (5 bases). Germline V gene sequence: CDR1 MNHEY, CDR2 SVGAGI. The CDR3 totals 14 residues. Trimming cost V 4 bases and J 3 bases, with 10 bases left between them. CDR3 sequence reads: CASSLAGLGNTIYF. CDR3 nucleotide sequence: TGTGCCAGCAGTTTAGCAGGGCTTGGAAACACCATATATTTT.

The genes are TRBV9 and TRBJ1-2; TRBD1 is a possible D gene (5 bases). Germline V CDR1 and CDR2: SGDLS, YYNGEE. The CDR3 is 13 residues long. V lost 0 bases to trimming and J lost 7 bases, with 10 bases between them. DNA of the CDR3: TGTGCCAGCAGCGTAGCGCGTGGGGCTGGCTACACCTTC. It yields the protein CASSVARGAGYTF.

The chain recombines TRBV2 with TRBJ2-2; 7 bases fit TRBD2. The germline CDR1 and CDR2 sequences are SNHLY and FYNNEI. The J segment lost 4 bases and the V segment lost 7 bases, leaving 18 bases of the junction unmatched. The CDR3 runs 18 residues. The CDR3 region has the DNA TGTGCCAGCAAGGGCGGGGGACTCTCGCTACAGCCCACCGGGGAGCTGTTTTTT. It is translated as CASKGGGLSLQPTGELFF.

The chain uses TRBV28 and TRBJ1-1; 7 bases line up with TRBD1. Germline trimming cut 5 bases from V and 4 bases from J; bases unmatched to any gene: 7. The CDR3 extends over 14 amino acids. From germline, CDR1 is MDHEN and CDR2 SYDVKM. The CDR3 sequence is CASSPSGGPTEAFF. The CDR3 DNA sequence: TGTGCCAGCAGTCCCTCAGGGGGGCCCACTGAAGCTTTCTTT. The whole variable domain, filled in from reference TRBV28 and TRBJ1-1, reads DVKVTQSSRYLVKRTGEKVFLECVQDMDHENMFWYRQDPGLGLRLIYFSYDVKMKEKGDIPEGYSVSREKKERFSLILESASTNQTSMYLCASSPSGGPTEAFFGQGTRLTVV.

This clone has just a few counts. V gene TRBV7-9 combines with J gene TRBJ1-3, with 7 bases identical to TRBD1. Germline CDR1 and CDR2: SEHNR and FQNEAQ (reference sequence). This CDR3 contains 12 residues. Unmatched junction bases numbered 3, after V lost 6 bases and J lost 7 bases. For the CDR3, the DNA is TGTGCCAGCAGTCCACAGGGGAACACCATATATTTT. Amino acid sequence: CASSPQGNTIYF.

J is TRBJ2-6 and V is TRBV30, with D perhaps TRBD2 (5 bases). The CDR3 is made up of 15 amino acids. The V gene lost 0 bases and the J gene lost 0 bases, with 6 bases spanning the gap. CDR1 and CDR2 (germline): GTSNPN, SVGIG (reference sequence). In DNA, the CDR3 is TGTGCCTGGAGTGTCGGAGGCTCTGGGGCCAACGTCCTGACTTTC. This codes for CAWSVGGSGANVLTF.

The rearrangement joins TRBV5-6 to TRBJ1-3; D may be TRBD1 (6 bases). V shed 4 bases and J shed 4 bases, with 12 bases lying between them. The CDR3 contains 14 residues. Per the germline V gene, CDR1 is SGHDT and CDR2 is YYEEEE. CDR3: CASSTKTGGNTIYF. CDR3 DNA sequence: TGTGCCAGCAGCACCAAGACAGGCGGAAACACCATATATTTT.

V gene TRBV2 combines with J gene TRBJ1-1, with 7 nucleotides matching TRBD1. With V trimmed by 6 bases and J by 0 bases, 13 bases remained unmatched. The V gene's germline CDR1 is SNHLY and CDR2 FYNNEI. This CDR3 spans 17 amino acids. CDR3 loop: CASRGQQGKTMNTEAFF. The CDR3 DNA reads TGTGCCAGCAGAGGGCAACAGGGGAAAACTATGAACACTGAAGCTTTCTTT.

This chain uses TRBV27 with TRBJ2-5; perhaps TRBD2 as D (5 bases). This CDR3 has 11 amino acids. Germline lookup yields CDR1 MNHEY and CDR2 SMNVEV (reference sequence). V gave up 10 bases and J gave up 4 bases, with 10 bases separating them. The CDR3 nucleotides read TGTGCCACCTTCCGGGGAGAGACCCAGTACTTC. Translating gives CATFRGETQYF.

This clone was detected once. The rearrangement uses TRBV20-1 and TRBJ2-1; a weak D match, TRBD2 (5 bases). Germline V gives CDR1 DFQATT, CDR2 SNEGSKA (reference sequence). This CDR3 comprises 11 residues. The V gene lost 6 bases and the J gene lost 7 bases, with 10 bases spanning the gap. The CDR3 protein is CSAKRRNEQFF. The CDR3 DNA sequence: TGCAGTGCCAAGCGGAGGAATGAGCAGTTCTTC.

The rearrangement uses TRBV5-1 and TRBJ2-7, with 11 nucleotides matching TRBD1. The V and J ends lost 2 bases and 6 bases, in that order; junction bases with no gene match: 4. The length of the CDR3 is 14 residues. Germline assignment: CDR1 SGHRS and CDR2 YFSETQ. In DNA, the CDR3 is TGCGCCAGCAGCTTAACCGGGACAGGGGGCGAGCAGTACTTC. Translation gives CASSLTGTGGEQYF.

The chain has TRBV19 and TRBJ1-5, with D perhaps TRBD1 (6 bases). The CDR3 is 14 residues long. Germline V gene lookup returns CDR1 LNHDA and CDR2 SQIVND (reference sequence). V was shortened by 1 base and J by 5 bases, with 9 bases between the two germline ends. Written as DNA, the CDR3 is TGTGCCAGTAGTATAGTGGGGGCATATCAGCCCCAGCATTTT. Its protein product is CASSIVGAYQPQHF. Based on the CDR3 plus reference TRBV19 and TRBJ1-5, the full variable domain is DGGITQSPKYLFRKEGQNVTLSCEQNLNHDAMYWYRQDPGQGLRLIYYSQIVNDFQKGDIAEGYSVSREKKESFPLTVTSAQKNPTAFYLCASSIVGAYQPQHFGDGTRLSIL.

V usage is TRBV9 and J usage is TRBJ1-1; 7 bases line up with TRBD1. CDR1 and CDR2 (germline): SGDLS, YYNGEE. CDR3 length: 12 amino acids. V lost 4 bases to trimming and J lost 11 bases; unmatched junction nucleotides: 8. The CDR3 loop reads CASSRGQGEAFF. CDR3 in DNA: TGTGCCAGCAGCAGGGGGCAGGGAGAGGCTTTCTTT.